One sample yielded the 32 T cell receptor beta chains listed below, sequenced in a study of control samples from healthy donors and cancer patients. Some clones are missing from TCRdb's copy, which holds only in-frame ones; the method was immunoSEQ multiplex PCR. The sample shows 150,000 to 200,000 clones, and 2.2% sits with its ten largest clones. The sequenced sample consisted of blood. The receptors originated from a woman in her thirties in good health.

The chain combines TRBV28 with TRBJ1-2; D is unclear. The CDR3 is 14 amino acids. V lost 5 bases and J lost 8, with 18 bases in between. Germline V gene lookup returns CDR1 MDHEN and CDR2 SYDVKM. CDR3 sequence reads: CASSVHRRGQGYTF. The CDR3 DNA sequence: TGTGCCAGCAGTGTACACCGCAGAGGGCAGGGCTACACCTTC.

The rearrangement uses TRBV5-6 and TRBJ1-4; 9 bases fit TRBD1. This CDR3 has 15 amino acids. Germline CDR1 and CDR2: SGHDT and YYEEEE. After removal of 4 bases from V and 8 bases from J, the junction contained 9 bases not matched to a gene. CDR3 protein: CASSPLGTGREKLFF. CDR3 bases: TGTGCCAGCAGCCCTCTAGGGACAGGGAGGGAAAAACTGTTTTTT. Combining the CDR3 with reference TRBV5-6 and TRBJ1-4 gives the whole variable domain DAGVTQSPTHLIKTRGQQVTLRCSPKSGHDTVSWYQQALGQGPQFIFQYYEEEERQRGNFPDRFSGHQFPNYSSELNVNALLLGDSALYLCASSPLGTGREKLFFGSGTQLSVL.

This chain connects TRBV28 to TRBJ2-5; D is uncertain. Looked up from germline, CDR1 is MDHEN and CDR2 is SYDVKM. The CDR3 spans 13 residues. Trimming removed 8 bases at V and 2 bases at J, with 12 bases between. The CDR3 region has the DNA TGTGCCAGCGCCAGCCCCCCACAAGAGACCCAGTACTTC. Translation gives CASASPPQETQYF.

The V gene is TRBV4-2, the J gene TRBJ2-1; maybe TRBD1 (5 bases). The V gene's germline CDR1 is LGHNA and CDR2 YNFKEQ. This CDR3 has 14 residues. V was trimmed by 3 bases and J by 4 bases, leaving 10 bases between them. This CDR3 reads CASSQKDTYNEQFF. In nucleotides, the CDR3 is TGTGCCAGCAGCCAGAAGGACACTTACAATGAGCAGTTCTTC.

V gene TRBV7-2 combines with J gene TRBJ2-5; 9 bases map to TRBD1. V lost 5 bases and J lost 5; bases outside the gene matches: 12. Germline CDR1 is SGHTA and CDR2 is FQGNSA. There are 16 residues in the CDR3. CDR3 amino acids: CASSHDRGVLGETQYF. The CDR3 DNA reads TGTGCCAGCAGCCATGACAGGGGGGTCTTAGGTGAGACCCAGTACTTC. Looking up the rest from reference TRBV7-2 and TRBJ2-5 gives the full variable domain: GAGVSQSPSNKVTEKGKDVELRCDPISGHTALYWYRQSLGQGLEFLIYFQGNSAPDKSGLPSDRFSAERTGGSVSTLTIQRTQQEDSAVYLCASSHDRGVLGETQYFGPGTRLLVL.

The gene calls are TRBV6-2 or TRBV6-3 and TRBJ2-5; TRBD2 is a possible D gene (5 bases). The CDR3 is 13 residues long. V was shortened by 4 bases and J by 6 bases, with 12 bases between the two germline ends. CDR1 is MNHEY, CDR2 SVGEGT, per germline. Here the CDR3 reads CASSFRGIKTQYF. The CDR3 nucleotides are TGTGCCAGCAGTTTTCGGGGTATTAAGACCCAGTACTTC.

This chain joins TRBV6-2 or TRBV6-3 and TRBJ1-5; the match to TRBD1 covers 7 bases. The germline gives CDR1 MNHEY, CDR2 SVGEGT. V lost 4 bases and J lost 3; bases outside the gene matches: 15. This CDR3 has 18 amino acids. The CDR3, as DNA: TGTGCCAGCAGTTTCCAACGTACCGGGACAGAGTTCAATCAGCCCCAGCATTTT. Translation gives CASSFQRTGTEFNQPQHF.

The chain uses TRBV11-3 and TRBJ2-7, with 9 positions matching TRBD1. The CDR3 totals 14 residues. V lost 3 bases and J lost 2; bases outside the gene matches: 2. Germline assignment: CDR1 SGHNT and CDR2 YENEEA. The CDR3 loop reads CASSLGQGPYEQYF. The CDR3 coding sequence is TGTGCCAGCAGCTTGGGACAGGGACCCTACGAGCAGTACTTC.

The rearrangement links TRBV11-3 to TRBJ2-2; 8 nucleotides align to TRBD1. Trimming took 5 bases from V and 6 from J; bases not matched to a gene: 8. This CDR3 is built from 15 residues. CDR1 and CDR2 (germline): SGHNT, YENEEA. Here the CDR3 DNA reads TGTGCCAGCAGCCTTGGACAGGGAGTAGCCGGGGAGCTGTTTTTT. Its protein product is CASSLGQGVAGELFF.

The chain joins TRBV7-8 to TRBJ1-4; TRBD1 matches at 7 bases. There are 15 residues in the CDR3. Germline-derived CDR1 and CDR2 are SGHVS and FQNEAQ. The trim removed 4 bases at V and 8 bases at J, leaving 10 bases unmatched. The DNA for the CDR3 is TGTGCCAGCAGCTCTCCGACAGGGATGGTCGAAAAACTGTTTTTT. This gives the protein CASSSPTGMVEKLFF.

The V gene is TRBV29-1, the J gene TRBJ2-5; 9 nucleotides line up with TRBD1. Germline values: CDR1 SQVTM, CDR2 ANQGSEA. This CDR3 is built from 16 residues. Germline trimming cut 6 bases from V and 5 bases from J; bases unmatched to any gene: 16. The CDR3 here is CSVRSQGTGLGETQYF. The CDR3 DNA is TGCAGCGTACGTTCCCAAGGGACAGGGCTGGGGGAGACCCAGTACTTC.

The chain joins TRBV24-1 to TRBJ2-5, with a possible D match to TRBD1 (6 bases). Trimming stripped 2 bases from V and 3 bases from J, with 12 bases between. Germline CDR1 is KGHDR and CDR2 is SFDVKD. CDR3 length: 15 residues. The CDR3 is CATSDSTTGEETQYF. DNA for the CDR3: TGTGCCACCAGTGATTCAACGACAGGAGAAGAGACCCAGTACTTC.

This chain uses TRBV19 with TRBJ1-5, with TRBD1 identical over 7 bases. Looked up from germline, CDR1 is LNHDA and CDR2 is SQIVND (reference sequence). V lost 3 bases, J lost 3 bases, and 5 bases stayed unmatched. The CDR3 runs 15 residues. The CDR3 is CASSIGTAINQPQHF. The CDR3, as DNA: TGTGCCAGTAGTATTGGGACAGCAATCAATCAGCCCCAGCATTTT.

The V gene is TRBV15, the J gene TRBJ1-6; no clear D gene. Trimming left V 5 bases short and J 8 bases short, with 10 bases between. Looked up from germline, CDR1 is LNHNV and CDR2 is YYDKDF (reference sequence). The CDR3 length is 13 residues. The CDR3, as DNA: TGTGCCACCAGCCAAGGTTTGGATTCACCCCTCCACTTT. It is translated as CATSQGLDSPLHF.

The V gene is TRBV4-1, the J gene TRBJ2-3, with D perhaps assigned TRBD1 or TRBD2 (5 bases each). The CDR3 sequence is 16 residues long. Germline loops: CDR1 MGHRA, CDR2 YSYEKL. V lost 0 bases and J 2 bases, leaving 12 bases between the germline ends. CDR3 nucleotides: TGCGCCAGCAGCCAAGACGGGGCTCGCTCCACAGATACGCAGTATTTT. This codes for CASSQDGARSTDTQYF.

This rearrangement joins TRBV4-1 to TRBJ2-3, with D perhaps matching TRBD2 (6 bases). The V gene's germline CDR1 is MGHRA and CDR2 YSYEKL. Trimming took 4 bases from V and 3 from J, leaving 23 bases between them. This CDR3 has 18 residues. CDR3 sequence reads: CASSRGFRGTQVTDTQYF. DNA for the CDR3: TGCGCCAGCAGCCGGGGGTTTCGGGGGACTCAAGTTACAGATACGCAGTATTTT.

The rearrangement joins TRBV10-3 to TRBJ1-1; D gene ambiguous. The CDR3 is 11 residues long. Per germline, CDR1 ENHRY and CDR2 SYGVKD. V lost 4 bases to trimming and J lost 8 bases, with 8 bases between them. The chain's CDR3 is CAISATREAFF. CDR3 DNA sequence: TGTGCCATCAGTGCCACAAGGGAAGCTTTCTTT.

The chain couples TRBV9 to TRBJ1-5; D is possibly TRBD1 (6 bases). The CDR3 is 12 residues long. Germline lookup yields CDR1 SGDLS and CDR2 YYNGEE. The V end was cut by 4 bases, the J end by 4 bases, with 6 bases between. The DNA for the CDR3 is TGTGCCAGCAGCAGGGGGAATCAGCCCCAGCATTTT. Its translation is CASSRGNQPQHF.

DNA for the CDR3: TGTGCCAGCAGCTTAGATACGGACATTCAGTACTTC. Protein sequence: CASSLDTDIQYF. The V call is TRBV11-2, the J call TRBJ2-4; unclear D gene. Germline lookup yields CDR1 SGHAT and CDR2 FQNNGV. The CDR3 loop spans 12 amino acids. Trimming removed 0 bases at V and 8 bases at J, with 5 bases between.

The V and J genes are TRBV4-1 and TRBJ1-5; D is unresolved. The V and J ends lost 4 bases and 1 base respectively, with 14 bases between them. Germline CDR1 reads MGHRA; CDR2 reads YSYEKL. The CDR3 consists of 16 residues. The CDR3 loop reads CASSPFPRESNQPQHF. The CDR3 coding sequence is TGCGCCAGCAGCCCATTTCCCCGGGAGAGCAATCAGCCCCAGCATTTT.

This chain links TRBV5-1 with TRBJ2-3; 12 bases fit TRBD2. The CDR3 loop spans 14 amino acids. Trimming cost V 7 bases and J 4 bases; bases outside gene matches: 4. Germline V gene sequence: CDR1 SGHRS, CDR2 YFSETQ. The CDR3 DNA reads TGCGCCAGCGATCTAGCGGGGGGGGCAGATACGCAGTATTTT. It codes for CASDLAGGADTQYF.

V is TRBV20-1 and J is TRBJ2-7, with D uncertain. Germline V CDR1 and CDR2: DFQATT, SNEGSKA (reference sequence). V lost 3 bases and J lost 6, with 9 bases in between. This CDR3 is built from 11 residues. CDR3 region: CSARAGPEQYF. The CDR3 DNA reads TGCAGTGCTAGGGCCGGGCCCGAGCAGTACTTC.

The chain employs TRBV5-1 and TRBJ1-1; D is unclear. This CDR3 spans 15 amino acids. V was cut by 0 bases and J by 4 bases, with 13 bases left in between. Per the germline V gene, CDR1 is SGHRS and CDR2 is YFSETQ. CDR3 region: CASSLDGRPGTEAFF. The CDR3 DNA sequence: TGCGCCAGCAGCTTGGATGGGAGGCCGGGCACTGAAGCTTTCTTT.

The chain carries TRBV3-1 (or the pseudogene TRBV3-2) and TRBJ2-5, with D possibly TRBD2 on 5 matching bases. V gave up 0 bases and J gave up 1 base, with 12 bases separating them. The CDR3 loop spans 16 amino acids. In germline, CDR1 is LGHDT, CDR2 YNNKEL (reference sequence). CDR3 protein: CASSQEAGEPQETQYF. The CDR3 DNA is TGTGCCAGCAGCCAAGAGGCCGGGGAGCCCCAAGAGACCCAGTACTTC.

This chain uses TRBV9 with TRBJ1-2; 11 bases are shared with TRBD1. V was pared by 1 base and J by 8 bases, with 10 bases of the junction left unmatched. The CDR3 is made up of 16 amino acids. Looked up from germline, CDR1 is SGDLS and CDR2 is YYNGEE. CDR3 in DNA: TGTGCCAGCAGCGTAAGGATAGGACAGGGGGCGCGCGGCTACACCTTC. Protein product: CASSVRIGQGARGYTF.

This chain joins TRBV18 and TRBJ1-5; D is unresolved. Trimming took off 3 bases at V and 7 bases at J, with 10 bases between the two ends. Germline lookup yields CDR1 KGHSH and CDR2 LQKENI. The CDR3 is 13 amino acids. The CDR3 region has the DNA TGTGCCAGCTCACCCGGTGAGAACCAGCCCCAGCATTTT. Translation gives CASSPGENQPQHF.

The chain joins TRBV12-3 or TRBV12-4 to TRBJ1-2; D is unclear. The CDR3 loop spans 13 amino acids. The V end was cut by 3 bases, the J end by 8 bases, with 13 bases between. CDR3 DNA sequence: TGTGCCAGCAGTTTTATGCAGGAAGGCGGCTACACCTTC. Protein: CASSFMQEGGYTF.

The chain couples TRBV29-1 to TRBJ2-7; D might be TRBD1 or TRBD2, each matching 6 bases. Trimming took off 6 bases at V and 1 base at J, with 22 bases between the two ends. The CDR3 covers 16 residues. Germline V CDR1 and CDR2: SQVTM, ANQGSEA. This chain's CDR3 is CSVRTPGGQRSYEQYF. The CDR3 bases are TGCAGCGTCCGAACCCCCGGGGGACAACGGTCCTACGAGCAGTACTTC.

The chain is built from TRBV7-3 and TRBJ2-5; no clear D gene. The V and J ends lost 2 bases and 6 bases respectively, with 10 bases between them. The CDR3 length is 13 residues. CDR1 is SGHTA, CDR2 FQGTGA, per germline. The CDR3 region is CASSLEYRKTQYF. In DNA, the CDR3 is TGTGCCAGCAGCTTAGAGTATCGGAAGACCCAGTACTTC.

This chain connects TRBV2 to TRBJ1-4; D gene uncertain. Trimming pared 5 bases from V and 6 bases from J, leaving 16 bases between. The germline CDR1 and CDR2 sequences are SNHLY and FYNNEI. The CDR3 runs to 15 residues. Written as DNA, the CDR3 is TGTGCCAGCAGTTGGCGGAAGGGTGGACATGAAAAACTGTTTTTT. Translation gives CASSWRKGGHEKLFF.

This rearrangement joins TRBV5-1 to TRBJ1-1; tentatively, D is TRBD1 (5 bases). Germline CDR1 reads SGHRS; CDR2 reads YFSETQ. V lost 3 bases, J lost 1 base, and 16 bases lay in between. This CDR3 is 16 amino acids long. DNA for the CDR3: TGCGCCAGCAGCTCTATCCCGGGGGGGTGGAACACTGAAGCTTTCTTT. It codes for CASSSIPGGWNTEAFF.

The chain combines TRBV4-3 with TRBJ1-2, with a possible D match to TRBD1 (5 bases). V lost 0 bases, J lost 8 bases, and 13 bases lay in between. Germline V gene sequence: CDR1 LGHNA, CDR2 YSLEER. The CDR3 has 14 residues. In nucleotides, the CDR3 is TGCGCCAGCAGCCAAGATGGGGGAGGAGAGGGCTACACCTTC. Amino acids: CASSQDGGGEGYTF.